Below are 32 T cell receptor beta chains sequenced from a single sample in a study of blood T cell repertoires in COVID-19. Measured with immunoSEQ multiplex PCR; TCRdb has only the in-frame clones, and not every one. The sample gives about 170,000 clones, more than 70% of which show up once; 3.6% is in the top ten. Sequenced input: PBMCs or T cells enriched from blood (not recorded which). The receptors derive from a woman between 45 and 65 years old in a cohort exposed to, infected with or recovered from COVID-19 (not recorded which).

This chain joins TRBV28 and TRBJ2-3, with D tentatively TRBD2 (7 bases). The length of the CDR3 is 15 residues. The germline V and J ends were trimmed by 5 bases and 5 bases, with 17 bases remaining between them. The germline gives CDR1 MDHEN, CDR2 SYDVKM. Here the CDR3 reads CASSPLGGAGDTQYF. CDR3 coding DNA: TGTGCCAGCAGTCCTCTAGGGGGGGCGGGAGATACGCAGTATTTT.

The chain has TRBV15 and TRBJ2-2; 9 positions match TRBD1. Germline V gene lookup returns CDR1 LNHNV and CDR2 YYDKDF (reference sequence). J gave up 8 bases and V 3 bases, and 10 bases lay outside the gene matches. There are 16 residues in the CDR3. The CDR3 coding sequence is TGTGCCACCAGCAGGGGGGGACAGGGATCGGCTGGGGAGCTGTTTTTT. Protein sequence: CATSRGGQGSAGELFF. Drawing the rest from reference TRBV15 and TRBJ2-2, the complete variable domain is DAMVIQNPRYQVTQFGKPVTLSCSQTLNHNVMYWYQQKSSQAPKLLFHYYDKDFNNEADTPDNFQSRRPNTSFCFLDIRSPGLGDTAMYLCATSRGGQGSAGELFFGEGSRLTVL.

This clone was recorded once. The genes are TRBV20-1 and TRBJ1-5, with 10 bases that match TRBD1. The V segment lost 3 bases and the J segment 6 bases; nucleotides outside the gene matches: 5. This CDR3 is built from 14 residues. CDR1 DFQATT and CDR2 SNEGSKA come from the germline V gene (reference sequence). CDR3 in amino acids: CSASGDRGLQPQHF. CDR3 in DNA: TGCAGTGCTAGTGGAGACAGGGGGCTTCAGCCCCAGCATTTT.

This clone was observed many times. CDR3 in amino acids: CAWSGTGWETQYF. In DNA form, the CDR3 reads TGTGCCTGGAGTGGGACAGGGTGGGAGACCCAGTACTTC. The chain uses TRBV30 and TRBJ2-5, with TRBD1 identical over 8 bases. This CDR3 has 13 amino acids. Germline V gene sequence: CDR1 GTSNPN, CDR2 SVGIG (reference sequence). V lost 1 base to trimming and J lost 5 bases; unmatched junction nucleotides: 3.

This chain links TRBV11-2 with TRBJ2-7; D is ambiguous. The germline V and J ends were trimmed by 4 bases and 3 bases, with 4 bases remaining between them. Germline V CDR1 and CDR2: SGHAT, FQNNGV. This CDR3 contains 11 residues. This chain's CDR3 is CASSSFYEQYF. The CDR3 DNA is TGTGCCAGCAGCTCCTTCTACGAGCAGTACTTC.

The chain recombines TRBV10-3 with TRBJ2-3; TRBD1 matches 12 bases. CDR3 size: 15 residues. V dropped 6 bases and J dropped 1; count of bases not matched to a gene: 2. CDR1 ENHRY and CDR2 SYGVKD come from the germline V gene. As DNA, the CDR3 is TGTGCCATCAGGGGGGACAGGGGGCGCACAGATACGCAGTATTTT. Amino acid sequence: CAIRGDRGRTDTQYF.

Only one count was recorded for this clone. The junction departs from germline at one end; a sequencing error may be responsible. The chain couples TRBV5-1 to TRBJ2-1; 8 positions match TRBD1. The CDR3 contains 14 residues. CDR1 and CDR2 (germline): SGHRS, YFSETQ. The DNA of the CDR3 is TGCGGCAGCTCAGGCCAGGGGGCAGACAATGAGCAGTTCTTC. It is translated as CGSSGQGADNEQFF.

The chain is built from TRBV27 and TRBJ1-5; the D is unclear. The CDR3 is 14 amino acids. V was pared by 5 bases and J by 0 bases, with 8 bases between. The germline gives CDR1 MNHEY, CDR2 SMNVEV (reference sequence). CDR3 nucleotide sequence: TGTGCCAGCAGTGAGAGATATAGCAATCAGCCCCAGCATTTT. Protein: CASSERYSNQPQHF.

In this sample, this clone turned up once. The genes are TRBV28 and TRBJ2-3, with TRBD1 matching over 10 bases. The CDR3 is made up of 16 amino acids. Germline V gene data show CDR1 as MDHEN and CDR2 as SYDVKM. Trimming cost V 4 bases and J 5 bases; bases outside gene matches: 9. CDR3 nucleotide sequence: TGTGCCAGCAGTTATCAGACAGGGGGCGCGGAAGATACGCAGTATTTT. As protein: CASSYQTGGAEDTQYF.

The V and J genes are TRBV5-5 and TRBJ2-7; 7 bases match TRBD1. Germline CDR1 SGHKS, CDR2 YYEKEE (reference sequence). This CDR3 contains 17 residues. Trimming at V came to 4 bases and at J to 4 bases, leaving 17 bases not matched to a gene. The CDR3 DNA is TGTGCCAGCAGCCTTCATGCTTCGCGGACAGGTTCGTACGAGCAGTACTTC. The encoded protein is CASSLHASRTGSYEQYF.

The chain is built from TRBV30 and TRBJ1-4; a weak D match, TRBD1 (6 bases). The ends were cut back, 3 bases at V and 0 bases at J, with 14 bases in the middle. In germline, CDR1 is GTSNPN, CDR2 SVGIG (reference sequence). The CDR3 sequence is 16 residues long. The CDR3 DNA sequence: TGTGCCTGGAGAGGGGGTAGAGGTACAACTAATGAAAAACTGTTTTTT. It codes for CAWRGGRGTTNEKLFF.

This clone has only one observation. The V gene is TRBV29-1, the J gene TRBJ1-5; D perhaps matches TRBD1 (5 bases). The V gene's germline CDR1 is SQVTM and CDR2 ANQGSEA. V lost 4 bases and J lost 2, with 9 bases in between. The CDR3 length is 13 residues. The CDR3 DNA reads TGCAGCGTTGGATGGGGGGGCAATCAGCCCCAGCATTTT. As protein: CSVGWGGNQPQHF. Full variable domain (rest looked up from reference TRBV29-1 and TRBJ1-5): SAVISQKPSRDICQRGTSLTIQCQVDSQVTMMFWYRQQPGQSLTLIATANQGSEATYESGFVIDKFPISRPNLTFSTLTVSNMSPEDSSIYLCSVGWGGNQPQHFGDGTRLSIL.

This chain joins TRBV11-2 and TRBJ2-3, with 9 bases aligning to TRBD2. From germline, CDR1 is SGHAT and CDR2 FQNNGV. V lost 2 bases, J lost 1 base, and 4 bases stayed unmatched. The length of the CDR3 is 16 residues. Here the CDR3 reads CASSLIKRGGTDTQYF. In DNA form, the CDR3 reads TGTGCCAGCAGCTTAATCAAGCGGGGGGGCACAGATACGCAGTATTTT.

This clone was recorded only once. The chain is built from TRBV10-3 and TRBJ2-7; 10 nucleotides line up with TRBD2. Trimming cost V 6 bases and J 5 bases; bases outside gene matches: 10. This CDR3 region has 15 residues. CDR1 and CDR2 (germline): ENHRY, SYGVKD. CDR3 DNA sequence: TGTGCCATCAGCAGGACTAGCGGCGGGGGAAACGAGCAGTACTTC. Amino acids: CAISRTSGGGNEQYF.

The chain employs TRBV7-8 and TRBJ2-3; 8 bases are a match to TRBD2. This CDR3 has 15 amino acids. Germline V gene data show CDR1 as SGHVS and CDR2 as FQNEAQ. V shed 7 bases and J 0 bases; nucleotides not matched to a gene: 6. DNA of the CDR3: TGTGCCAGCATCAATACGGGAGGGAGCACAGATACGCAGTATTTT. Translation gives CASINTGGSTDTQYF.

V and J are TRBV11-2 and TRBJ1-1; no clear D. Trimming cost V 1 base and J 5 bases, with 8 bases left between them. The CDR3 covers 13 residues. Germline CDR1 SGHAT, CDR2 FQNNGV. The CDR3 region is CASSLGGETEAFF. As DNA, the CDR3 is TGTGCCAGCAGCTTAGGCGGCGAGACTGAAGCTTTCTTT.

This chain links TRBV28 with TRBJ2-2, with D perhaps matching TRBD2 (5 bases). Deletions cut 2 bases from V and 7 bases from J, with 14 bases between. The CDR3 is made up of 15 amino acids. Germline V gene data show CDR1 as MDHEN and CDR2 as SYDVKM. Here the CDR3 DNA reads TGTGCCAGCAGTTTAATATCCGGGATTAGCGGGGAGCTGTTTTTT. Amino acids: CASSLISGISGELFF.

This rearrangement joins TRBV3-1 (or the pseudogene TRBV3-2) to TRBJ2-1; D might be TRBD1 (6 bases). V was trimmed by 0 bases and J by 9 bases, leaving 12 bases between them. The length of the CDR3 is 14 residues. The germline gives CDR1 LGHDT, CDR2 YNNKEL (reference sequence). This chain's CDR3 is CASSQESRGTEQFF. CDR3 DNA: TGTGCCAGCAGCCAAGAAAGCAGGGGTACTGAGCAGTTCTTC.

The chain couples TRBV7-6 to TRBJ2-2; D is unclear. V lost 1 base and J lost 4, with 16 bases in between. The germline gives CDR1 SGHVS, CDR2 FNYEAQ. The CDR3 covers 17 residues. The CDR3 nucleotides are TGTGCCAGCAGCTTAGTTGTGGTGGGTTCGGGCACCGGGGAGCTGTTTTTT. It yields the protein CASSLVVVGSGTGELFF.

The CDR3: CASSQGSTGGSNQPQHF. The CDR3 DNA follows: TGTGCCAGCAGCCAAGGGTCAACAGGGGGTAGCAATCAGCCCCAGCATTTT. V usage is TRBV4-2 and J usage is TRBJ1-5, with 8 bases fitting TRBD1. Germline V gene sequence: CDR1 LGHNA, CDR2 YNFKEQ. The CDR3 loop spans 17 amino acids. The V segment lost 1 base and the J segment 0 bases; nucleotides outside the gene matches: 5.

CDR3 bases: TGTGCCTGGACCCTCTCAGGGTACGGCTACACCTTC. Residues: CAWTLSGYGYTF. V is TRBV30 and J is TRBJ1-2, with D possibly matching TRBD1 (5 bases). CDR3 length equals 12 residues. From germline, CDR1 is GTSNPN and CDR2 SVGIG (reference sequence). V was trimmed by 4 bases and J by 8 bases, leaving 14 bases between them.

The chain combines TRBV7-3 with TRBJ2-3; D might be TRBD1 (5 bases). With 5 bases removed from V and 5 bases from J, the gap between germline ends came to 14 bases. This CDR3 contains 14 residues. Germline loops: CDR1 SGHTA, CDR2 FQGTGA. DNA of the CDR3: TGTGCCAGCAGCCTCGTTGGGGCGAGAGATACGCAGTATTTT. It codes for CASSLVGARDTQYF.

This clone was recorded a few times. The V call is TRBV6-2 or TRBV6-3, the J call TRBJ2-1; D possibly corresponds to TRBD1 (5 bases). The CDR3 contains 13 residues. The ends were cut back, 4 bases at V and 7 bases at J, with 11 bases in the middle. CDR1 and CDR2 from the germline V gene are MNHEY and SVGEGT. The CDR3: CASSFRQGNEQFF. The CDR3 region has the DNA TGTGCCAGCAGTTTCAGGCAGGGTAATGAGCAGTTCTTC.

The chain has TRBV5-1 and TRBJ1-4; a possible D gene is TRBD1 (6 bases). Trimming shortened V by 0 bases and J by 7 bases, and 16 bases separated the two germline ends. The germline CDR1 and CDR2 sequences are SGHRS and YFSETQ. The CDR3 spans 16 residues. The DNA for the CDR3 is TGCGCCAGCAGCTTGGAGTCGGTCAGGGGAGTTGAAAAACTGTTTTTT. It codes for CASSLESVRGVEKLFF. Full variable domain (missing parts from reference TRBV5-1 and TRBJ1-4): KAGVTQTPRYLIKTRGQQVTLSCSPISGHRSVSWYQQTPGQGLQFLFEYFSETQRNKGNFPGRFSGRQFSNSRSEMNVSTLELGDSALYLCASSLESVRGVEKLFFGSGTQLSVL.

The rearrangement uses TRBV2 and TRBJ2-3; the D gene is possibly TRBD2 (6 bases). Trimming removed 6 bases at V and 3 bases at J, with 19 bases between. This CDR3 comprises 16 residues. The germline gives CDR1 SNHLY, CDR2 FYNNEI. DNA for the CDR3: TGTGCCAGCAGGGAGGGCCGCCCGGGAAGAACAGATACGCAGTATTTT. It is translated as CASREGRPGRTDTQYF.

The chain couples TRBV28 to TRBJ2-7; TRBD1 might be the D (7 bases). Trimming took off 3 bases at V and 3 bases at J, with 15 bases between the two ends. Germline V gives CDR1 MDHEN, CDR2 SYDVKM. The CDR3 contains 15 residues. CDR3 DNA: TGTGCCAGCAGTTTCAGGGGGGTATCTAGCTACGAGCAGTACTTC. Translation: CASSFRGVSSYEQYF.

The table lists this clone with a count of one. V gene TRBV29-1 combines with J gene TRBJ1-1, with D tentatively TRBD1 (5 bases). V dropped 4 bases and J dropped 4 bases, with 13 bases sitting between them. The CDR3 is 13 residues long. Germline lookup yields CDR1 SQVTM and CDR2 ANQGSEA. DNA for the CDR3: TGCAGCGTTGTGCAGGGAGGGCTCACTGAAGCTTTCTTT. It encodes CSVVQGGLTEAFF.

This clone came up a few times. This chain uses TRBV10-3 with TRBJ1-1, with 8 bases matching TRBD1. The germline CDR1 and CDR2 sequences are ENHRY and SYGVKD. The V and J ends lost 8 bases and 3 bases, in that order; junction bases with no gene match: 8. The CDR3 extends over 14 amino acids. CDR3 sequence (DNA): TGTGCCATCGCGGTCAGGGGGCCAGACACTGAAGCTTTCTTT. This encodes CAIAVRGPDTEAFF.

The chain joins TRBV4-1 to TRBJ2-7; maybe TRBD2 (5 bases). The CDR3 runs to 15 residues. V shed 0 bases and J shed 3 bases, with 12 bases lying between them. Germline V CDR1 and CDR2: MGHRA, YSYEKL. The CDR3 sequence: CASSQEPGVSYEQYF. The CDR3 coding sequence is TGCGCCAGCAGCCAAGAACCCGGGGTCAGCTACGAGCAGTACTTC.

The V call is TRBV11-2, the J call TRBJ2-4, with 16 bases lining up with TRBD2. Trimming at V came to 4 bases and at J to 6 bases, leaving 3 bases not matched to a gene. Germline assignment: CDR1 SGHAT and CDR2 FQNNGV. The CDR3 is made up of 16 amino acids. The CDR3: CASSSGLAGGLNIQYF. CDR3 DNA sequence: TGTGCCAGCAGCTCGGGACTAGCGGGAGGGCTAAACATTCAGTACTTC.

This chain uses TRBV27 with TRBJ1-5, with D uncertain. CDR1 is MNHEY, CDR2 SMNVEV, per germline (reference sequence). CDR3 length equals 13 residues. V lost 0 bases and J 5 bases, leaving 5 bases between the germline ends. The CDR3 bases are TGTGCCAGCAGTTTATCCGGTTATCAGCCCCAGCATTTT. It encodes CASSLSGYQPQHF.

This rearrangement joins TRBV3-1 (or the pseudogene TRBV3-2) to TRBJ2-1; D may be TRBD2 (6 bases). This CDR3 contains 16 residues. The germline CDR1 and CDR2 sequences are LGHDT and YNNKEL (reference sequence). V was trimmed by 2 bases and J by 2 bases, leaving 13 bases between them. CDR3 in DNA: TGTGCCAGCAGCCAATCCGGCGGGGCTACCTACAATGAGCAGTTCTTC. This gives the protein CASSQSGGATYNEQFF.